This TCR beta chain was captured by sequencing in a study of Ad26.COV2.S vaccination and SARS-CoV-2 variants. Study-wide background: Ad26.COV2.S given intramuscularly, once or twice 56 days apart.

General study findings and limits: Total T cell responses may have been underestimated by the TCR breadth and depth analyses. Vaccine recipients surpassed placebo recipients in spike-specific TCR breadth.

Data came from immunoSEQ multiplex PCR; TCRdb stores just in-frame clones and leaves some out. Seen here are some 320,000 clones, 85% observed once, and the top ten hold 2.1%. The treatment: around 19 received Ad26.COV2.S at low or high dose, single or two shots; about 5 received placebo; per-sample allocation not given. Following the first vaccine or placebo injection, samples were taken on day 63. The V gene end was trimmed by 3 bases and the J gene end by 2 bases; junction bases not matched to a gene: 16. CDR3 length equals 20 residues. Germline V gene data show CDR1 as SGHRS and CDR2 as YFSETQ. This clone was counted once. Antigen unknown.

J is TRBJ2-6 and V is TRBV5-1; TRBD1 aligns across 8 bases. This receptor was obtained from a person aged 18 to 59 who received the Ad26.COV2.S COVID-19 vaccine or a placebo. The source was peripheral blood, collected in a trial of Ad26.COV2.S vaccine versus placebo. As DNA, the CDR3 is TGCGCCAGCAGCTCGCTCCCAATTACAGGGGGAGGCGCTGGGGCCAACGTCCTGACTTTC. Protein product: CASSSLPITGGGAGANVLTF. The full variable domain, rest sourced from reference TRBV5-1 and TRBJ2-6, is KAGVTQTPRYLIKTRGQQVTLSCSPISGHRSVSWYQQTPGQGLQFLFEYFSETQRNKGNFPGRFSGRQFSNSRSEMNVSTLELGDSALYLCASSSLPITGGGAGANVLTFGAGSRLTVL.